The 27 T cell receptor beta chains presented below share a single source sample, sequenced in a study of CD8 T cells in ankylosing spondylitis. Which antigens these TCRs recognize remains unknown. TCRdb reprocessed the 5' RACE reads with MiXCR, giving one entry per CDR3 protein. The table has more than 650,000 distinct CDR3 sequences, 12% seen once. The study, taken as a whole, reports: In ankylosing spondylitis blood, a motif of fewer than 10 highly homologous TCR beta variants appeared characteristic.

Input material: blood, either unsorted or a sorted T cell fraction (not recorded which). These receptors all come from a male donor with ankylosing spondylitis.

The sample holds many counts of this clonotype. The gene calls are TRBV11-2 and TRBJ1-2; TRBD1 matches at 10 bases. CDR1 SGHAT and CDR2 FQNNGV come from the germline V gene. The CDR3 is 15 amino acids. After removal of 5 bases from V and 4 bases from J, the junction contained 7 bases not matched to a gene. CDR3 amino acids: CASSPKTGGIYGYTF. The CDR3 DNA reads as TGTGCCAGCAGCCCCAAGACAGGGGGCATCTATGGCTACACCTTC.

A few counts support this clonotype. V and J are TRBV7-9 and TRBJ1-2; unclear D gene. The CDR3 is 13 residues long. V lost 1 base and J lost 8, with 11 bases in between. Germline loops: CDR1 SEHNR, CDR2 FQNEAQ (reference sequence). The CDR3 sequence is CASSLGRLIGYTF. CDR3 in DNA: TGTGCCAGCAGCTTAGGACGACTTATAGGCTACACCTTC.

The chain uses TRBV15 and TRBJ1-2, with D perhaps matching TRBD1 (5 bases). The CDR3 length is 13 residues. CDR1 and CDR2 (germline): LNHNV, YYDKDF (reference sequence). Trimming took 5 bases from V and 4 from J, leaving 11 bases between them. The CDR3 loop reads CATSRDSAYGYTF. The CDR3 region has the DNA TGTGCCACCAGCCGCGACAGTGCCTATGGCTACACCTTC. The full variable domain, rest sourced from reference TRBV15 and TRBJ1-2, is DAMVIQNPRYQVTQFGKPVTLSCSQTLNHNVMYWYQQKSSQAPKLLFHYYDKDFNNEADTPDNFQSRRPNTSFCFLDIRSPGLGDTAMYLCATSRDSAYGYTFGSGTRLTVV.

V and J are TRBV6-6 and TRBJ1-1, with D perhaps TRBD1 (6 bases). CDR3 length: 11 amino acids. Deletions cut 5 bases from V and 8 bases from J, with 9 bases between. The germline gives CDR1 MNHNY, CDR2 SVGAGI (reference sequence). CDR3 nucleotide sequence: TGTGCCAGCAGTACGACAGGCGAAGCTTTCTTT. Translating gives CASSTTGEAFF.

This clonotype was observed at least ten times. The chain recombines TRBV10-2 with TRBJ1-2; D is perhaps TRBD1 (5 bases). CDR3 size: 13 residues. Trimming stripped 10 bases from V and 1 base from J, with 13 bases between. Germline V gene data show CDR1 as WSHSY and CDR2 as SAAADI. CDR3 residues: CATRDGSNYGYTF. As DNA, the CDR3 is TGCGCCACCCGGGACGGAAGTAACTATGGCTACACCTTC.

The chain is built from TRBV7-2 and TRBJ2-5, with 13 bases lining up with TRBD2. The V gene end was trimmed by 5 bases and the J gene end by 1 base; junction bases not matched to a gene: 4. This CDR3 comprises 16 residues. CDR1 is SGHTA and CDR2 is FQGNSA in the germline V gene. The CDR3 coding sequence is TGTGCCAGCAGCCAGGGACTAGCGGGGTTCCAAGAGACCCAGTACTTC. Translating gives CASSQGLAGFQETQYF.

There are many counts of this clonotype. The chain joins TRBV6-2 or TRBV6-3 to TRBJ1-1, with TRBD1 as a possible D gene (6 bases). Germline V lookup: CDR1 MNHEY, CDR2 SVGEGT. This CDR3 region has 14 residues. Trimming removed 6 bases from V and 1 base from J, with 12 bases in between. CDR3 sequence: CASRGHSSNTEAFF. The CDR3 DNA sequence: TGTGCCAGCAGGGGACACTCCTCGAACACTGAAGCTTTCTTT.

This clonotype was seen repeatedly, ten times or more. This sequence joins TRBV10-3 and TRBJ2-5; the D is unclear. The V gene lost 3 bases and the J gene lost 2 bases, with 7 bases spanning the gap. The germline gives CDR1 ENHRY, CDR2 SYGVKD. The CDR3 is made up of 13 amino acids. This CDR3 reads CAISDSRQETQYF. For the CDR3, the DNA is TGTGCCATCAGTGATAGCAGGCAAGAGACCCAGTACTTC.

This clonotype came up a few times. This chain links TRBV20-1 with TRBJ2-1; TRBD1 is a possible D gene (5 bases). The CDR3 spans 12 residues. V lost 1 base and J lost 10, with 11 bases in between. Germline CDR1 is DFQATT and CDR2 is SNEGSKA (reference sequence). The CDR3 DNA reads TGCAGTGCTAGAGTCCAGAACAGGGAGCAGTTCTTC. Its protein product is CSARVQNREQFF.

J is TRBJ2-7 and V is TRBV20-1, with a tentative D call TRBD2 (7 bases). Germline CDR1 and CDR2: DFQATT and SNEGSKA (reference sequence). V lost 3 bases and J lost 6, with 15 bases in between. This CDR3 is 13 amino acids long. DNA of the CDR3: TGCAGTGCTAGTCAGGGAGGGGGAGGCGAGCAGTACTTC. Amino acid sequence: CSASQGGGGEQYF.

The chain links TRBV5-1 to TRBJ2-3, with a weak D call TRBD2 (5 bases). This CDR3 region has 14 residues. Per the germline V gene, CDR1 is SGHRS and CDR2 is YFSETQ. V was clipped by 5 bases and J by 3 bases, with 13 bases between them. Here the CDR3 reads CASSWRTPTDTQYF. CDR3 in DNA: TGCGCCAGCAGTTGGAGGACTCCAACAGATACGCAGTATTTT.

CDR3: CASSLFGVNEQFF. CDR3 DNA sequence: TGTGCCAGCAGCTTATTCGGGGTTAATGAGCAGTTCTTC. The genes are TRBV7-2 and TRBJ2-1; D is perhaps TRBD2 (5 bases). The CDR3 spans 13 residues. Germline values: CDR1 SGHTA, CDR2 FQGNSA. Trimming cost V 2 bases and J 7 bases, with 9 bases left between them.

This clonotype has at least ten counts. The chain joins TRBV5-1 to TRBJ2-7; 10 bases agree with TRBD2. V shed 4 bases, J shed 3 bases, and the junction held 4 bases outside the gene matches. The V gene's germline CDR1 is SGHRS and CDR2 YFSETQ. This CDR3 spans 14 amino acids. CDR3 in amino acids: CASSLGLAVYEQYF. The CDR3, as DNA: TGCGCCAGCAGCCTTGGACTAGCGGTCTACGAGCAGTACTTC.

This clonotype was recorded a few times. The rearrangement links TRBV2 to TRBJ2-1; D is unclear. Germline CDR1 is SNHLY and CDR2 is FYNNEI. V lost 3 bases and J 4 bases, leaving 13 bases between the germline ends. This CDR3 has 15 residues. CDR3: CASSDTVTVYNEQFF. DNA for the CDR3: TGTGCCAGCAGTGATACGGTAACGGTATACAATGAGCAGTTCTTC. The variable domain in full, completed from reference TRBV2 and TRBJ2-1, reads EPEVTQTPSHQVTQMGQEVILRCVPISNHLYFYWYRQILGQKVEFLVSFYNNEISEKSEIFDDQFSVERPDGSNFTLKIRSTKLEDSAMYFCASSDTVTVYNEQFFGPGTRLTVL.

This chain links TRBV2 with TRBJ2-6, with 7 bases aligning to TRBD1. J was trimmed by 1 base and V by 7 bases; bases with no gene match: 10. This CDR3 contains 17 residues. Germline V gene data show CDR1 as SNHLY and CDR2 as FYNNEI. This CDR3 reads CASTVDRRGSGANVLTF. As DNA, the CDR3 is TGTGCCAGCACTGTGGACAGGCGCGGGTCTGGGGCCAACGTCCTGACTTTC.

This clonotype has a count of ten or more. The CDR3 DNA reads TGCAGGGCATGGGGAGATTACAATGAGCAGTTCTTC. Protein product: CRAWGDYNEQFF. The chain has TRBV20-1 and TRBJ2-1; possibly TRBD2 for D (5 bases). The CDR3 runs 12 residues. CDR1 and CDR2 (germline): DFQATT, SNEGSKA (reference sequence).

The chain carries TRBV29-1 and TRBJ1-2, with TRBD1 matching over 8 bases. The CDR3 loop spans 13 amino acids. V shed 7 bases and J 4 bases; nucleotides not matched to a gene: 8. Germline V gene lookup returns CDR1 SQVTM and CDR2 ANQGSEA. The CDR3 loop is CSGLQGGTYGYTF. The CDR3 DNA sequence: TGCAGCGGCCTACAGGGGGGGACCTATGGCTACACCTTC.

This clonotype was found many times. The chain carries TRBV7-2 and TRBJ2-7; 11 bases match TRBD2. The CDR3 runs to 15 residues. Germline V CDR1 and CDR2: SGHTA, FQGNSA. With V trimmed by 1 base and J by 7 bases, 6 bases remained unmatched. The CDR3 DNA reads TGTGCCAGCAGCTTAGGGATAGCGGGAGGGATTGAGCAGTACTTC. Protein: CASSLGIAGGIEQYF.

This chain joins TRBV7-2 and TRBJ2-1; unclear D gene. Germline lookup yields CDR1 SGHTA and CDR2 FQGNSA. Trimming stripped 5 bases from V and 10 bases from J, with 15 bases between. The CDR3 consists of 13 residues. The CDR3 nucleotides are TGTGCCAGCAGCCCTAGAATCTCCCTCGAGCAGTTCTTC. As protein: CASSPRISLEQFF.

The gene calls are TRBV4-3 and TRBJ1-2; TRBD1 is a possible D gene (5 bases). Germline V gives CDR1 LGHNA, CDR2 YSLEER. The V and J ends lost 0 bases and 4 bases respectively, with 15 bases between them. This CDR3 has 16 residues. The CDR3 protein is CASSQEGGVGGYGYTF. CDR3 sequence (DNA): TGCGCCAGCAGCCAAGAGGGGGGGGTGGGGGGCTATGGCTACACCTTC.

This sequence joins TRBV11-2 and TRBJ2-3, with no clear D. With 4 bases removed from V and 4 bases from J, the gap between germline ends came to 9 bases. Germline lookup yields CDR1 SGHAT and CDR2 FQNNGV. CDR3 length: 13 amino acids. CDR3 coding DNA: TGTGCCAGCAGCTCCTCCGTGCCAGATACGCAGTATTTT. As protein: CASSSSVPDTQYF.

The sample holds a few counts of this clonotype. The chain is built from TRBV27 and TRBJ1-6; D gene ambiguous. The V end lost 0 bases, the J end lost 7 bases, and 7 bases lay between the germline ends. This CDR3 has 14 residues. Germline CDR1 is MNHEY and CDR2 is SMNVEV (reference sequence). Written as DNA, the CDR3 is TGTGCCAGCAGTTTATCGGGCTGGAATTCACCCCTCCACTTT. Protein product: CASSLSGWNSPLHF.

A few counts support this clonotype. The chain has TRBV20-1 and TRBJ2-7; 8 bases line up with TRBD1. The CDR3 has 14 residues. Germline lookup yields CDR1 DFQATT and CDR2 SNEGSKA (reference sequence). With 1 base clipped from V and 2 bases from J, the junction kept 4 bases outside the gene matches. The CDR3 here is CSARVRDRPYEQYF. CDR3 nucleotide sequence: TGCAGTGCTAGAGTACGGGACAGGCCCTACGAGCAGTACTTC.

This clonotype was seen more than once but under ten times. This chain uses TRBV5-1 with TRBJ1-1, with 7 bases fitting TRBD1. Unmatched junction bases numbered 3, after V lost 0 bases and J lost 7 bases. CDR1 and CDR2 (germline): SGHRS, YFSETQ. The CDR3 has 13 residues. CDR3 sequence (DNA): TGCGCCAGCAGCTTGGACAGGGGATTTGAAGCTTTCTTT. Residues: CASSLDRGFEAFF.

V usage is TRBV12-3 or TRBV12-4 and J usage is TRBJ2-3; 12 nucleotides line up with TRBD2. The CDR3 loop spans 16 amino acids. The V and J ends lost 3 bases and 5 bases, in that order; junction bases with no gene match: 6. The DNA of the CDR3 is TGTGCCAGCAGTTTTGGTGGACTAGCGGGGTTAGATACGCAGTATTTT. Translated: CASSFGGLAGLDTQYF.

The chain couples TRBV4-3 to TRBJ1-1; TRBD1 matches at 8 bases. Germline V gene lookup returns CDR1 LGHNA and CDR2 YSLEER. Trimming removed 0 bases from V and 5 bases from J; junction bases left unmatched: 5. This CDR3 region has 15 residues. CDR3 sequence: CASSQESGGMTEAFF. The CDR3, as DNA: TGCGCCAGCAGCCAAGAATCAGGGGGCATGACTGAAGCTTTCTTT.

This clonotype occurred a few times. The chain carries TRBV7-2 and TRBJ1-2, with D maybe TRBD1 (5 bases). Germline CDR1 SGHTA, CDR2 FQGNSA. V shed 2 bases and J shed 4 bases, with 8 bases lying between them. This CDR3 contains 13 residues. The CDR3 bases are TGTGCCAGCAGCTTATCAGGGTTCTATGGCTACACCTTC. Its protein is CASSLSGFYGYTF.